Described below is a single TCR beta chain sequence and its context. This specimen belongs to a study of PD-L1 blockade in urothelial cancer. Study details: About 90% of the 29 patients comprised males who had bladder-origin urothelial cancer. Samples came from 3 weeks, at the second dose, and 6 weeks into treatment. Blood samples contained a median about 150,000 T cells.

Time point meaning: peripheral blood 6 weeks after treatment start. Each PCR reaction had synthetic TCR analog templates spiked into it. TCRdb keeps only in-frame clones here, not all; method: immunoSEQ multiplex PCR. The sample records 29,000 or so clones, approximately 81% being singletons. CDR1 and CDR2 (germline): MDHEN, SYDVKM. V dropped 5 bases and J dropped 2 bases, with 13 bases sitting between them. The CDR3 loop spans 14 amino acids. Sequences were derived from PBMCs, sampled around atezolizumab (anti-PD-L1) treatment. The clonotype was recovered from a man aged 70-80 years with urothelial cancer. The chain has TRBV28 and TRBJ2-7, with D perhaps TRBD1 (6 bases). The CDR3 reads CASSPLGGTYEQYF. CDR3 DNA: TGTGCCAGCAGTCCGTTAGGGGGTACCTACGAGCAGTACTTC.